The subject of this entry is one T cell receptor (beta chain). Germline loops: CDR1 MGHRA, CDR2 YSYEKL. CDR3 length equals 14 residues. V was pared by 5 bases and J by 2 bases, with 5 bases of the junction left unmatched. This sample is drawn from a study of identical twins. TCRdb re-called the 5' RACE reads with MiXCR, one entry per CDR3 protein. The sample records 260,000 or so distinct CDR3 sequences, 6% to 8.5% being singletons. These data were likewise used in another study, on yellow fever vaccine responses in identical twins. That report notes: As reported, the vaccine T cell response of twins seemed partly convergent and partly personalized.

Sequencing was done on a sample of CD8+ T cells sorted from blood. The chain has TRBV4-1 and TRBJ2-7; 8 positions agree with TRBD1. The TCR sequence derives from a woman between 18 and 29 years old in good health. As DNA, the CDR3 is TGCGCCAGCAGCAACTCCAGGGGGCCCTACGAGCAGTACTTC. Protein: CASSNSRGPYEQYF.